Listed below are T cell receptor beta chains from one sample, sequenced in a study of beta chain features in type 1 diabetes. TCRdb's table, derived via immunoSEQ multiplex PCR, lists solely in-frame clones and lacks some. The sample yields 100,000 to 150,000 clones, 16% seen once. The sample taken for sequencing was central memory CD4+ T cells from blood. The receptors were gathered from a man between 25 and 39 years old with type 1 diabetes. The CDR3 runs from the conserved cysteine through the conserved F or W. The D gene is left open where the match is weak. Clone size is shown for a subset of rows, as once, few, many or a class of expanded clone.

V	D	J	size	CDR3	DNA
TRBV13	.	TRBJ2-7	.	CARLTKGNYEQYF	TGTGCCAGACTAACTAAGGGAAACTACGAGCAGTACTTC
TRBV19	TRBD2	TRBJ2-3	.	CASSGGLLGRGTDTQYF	TGTGCCAGTAGTGGGGGACTACTAGGACGAGGCACAGATACGCAGTATTTT
TRBV6-1	.	TRBJ1-2	.	CASKERELNYGYTF	TGTGCCAGTAAAGAGAGGGAGCTCAACTATGGCTACACCTTC
TRBV5-6	.	TRBJ2-7	medium-sized	CASSFDRQGVYF	TGTGCCAGCAGCTTTGATCGCCAGGGAGTGTACTTC
TRBV7-9	.	TRBJ2-6	.	CASSLGQVSGANVLTF	TGTGCCAGCAGCTTGGGCCAGGTCTCTGGGGCCAACGTCCTGACTTTC
TRBV6-5	.	TRBJ1-5	few	CASSRQDQPQHF	TGTGCCAGCAGCCGACAGGATCAGCCCCAGCATTTT
TRBV30	.	TRBJ2-2	few	CAWKGQPNTGELFF	TGTGCCTGGAAAGGGCAGCCGAACACCGGGGAGCTGTTTTTT
TRBV7-8	TRBD1	TRBJ2-7	few	CASRVGQGLYEQYF	TGTGCCAGCAGGGTAGGACAGGGCCTCTACGAGCAGTACTTC
TRBV2	.	TRBJ2-3	many	CASSRALSTDTQYF	TGTGCCAGCAGTAGAGCGCTTAGCACAGATACGCAGTATTTT
TRBV19	.	TRBJ1-2	.	CASNSQGAVYGYTF	TGTGCCAGTAATTCCCAGGGAGCGGTCTATGGCTACACCTTC
TRBV6-5	.	TRBJ2-7	few	CASSPGPYEQYF	TGTGCCAGCAGTCCTGGCCCTTACGAGCAGTACTTC
TRBV5-6	.	TRBJ1-1	few	CASSPWQKAEMNTEAFF	TGTGCCAGCAGCCCGTGGCAGAAGGCCGAGATGAACACTGAAGCTTTCTTT
TRBV5-1	.	TRBJ2-7	few	CASSLASVELYEQYF	TGCGCCAGCAGCTTAGCCTCTGTAGAACTCTACGAGCAGTACTTC
TRBV18	TRBD1	TRBJ1-2	few	CASSTGQGHYGYTF	TGTGCCAGCTCAACGGGACAGGGCCACTATGGCTACACCTTC
TRBV5-1	.	TRBJ2-3	many	CASKVEGRSTDTQYF	TGCGCCAGCAAGGTTGAGGGGAGGAGCACAGATACGCAGTATTTT
TRBV5-1	.	TRBJ2-1	few	CASSLVGTPGYNEQFF	TGCGCCAGCAGCTTGGTCGGGACCCCTGGCTACAATGAGCAGTTCTTC
TRBV5-1	.	TRBJ1-3	.	CASSLDGHSGNTIYF	TGCGCCAGCAGTTTGGACGGACACTCTGGAAACACCATATATTTT
TRBV11-3	.	TRBJ2-1	.	CASSPGGDEQFF	TGTGCCAGCAGCCCGGGGGGCGATGAGCAGTTCTTC
TRBV4-3	.	TRBJ2-1	few	CASSQVGTYNEQFF	TGCGCCAGCAGCCAGGTAGGGACCTACAATGAGCAGTTCTTC
TRBV6-5	.	TRBJ2-7	.	CASSSPSSYEQYF	TGTGCCAGCAGTTCTCCTAGCTCCTACGAGCAGTACTTC
TRBV18	.	TRBJ2-1	few	CASSPPSGSSNEQFF	TGTGCCAGCTCACCCCCCTCGGGGAGCTCCAATGAGCAGTTCTTC
TRBV29-1	TRBD2	TRBJ2-5	few	CSARGGQETQYF	TGCAGCGCCCGGGGGGGTCAAGAGACCCAGTACTTC
TRBV6-1	.	TRBJ2-3	many	CASRLAVWADTQYF	TGTGCCAGCAGGCTAGCCGTGTGGGCAGATACGCAGTATTTT
TRBV10-2	TRBD1	TRBJ2-5	few	CAISAGGGETQYF	TGTGCCATCAGTGCAGGGGGCGGGGAGACCCAGTACTTC
TRBV5-1	.	TRBJ2-1	few	CASSLAVGSENEQFF	TGCGCCAGCAGCTTGGCCGTAGGGTCTGAGAATGAGCAGTTCTTC
TRBV2	TRBD2	TRBJ2-3	many	CASNSGTSGGATDTRTKYF	TGTGCCAGCAATAGCGGGACTAGCGGGGGGGCCACAGATACGCGGACCAAGTATTTT
TRBV11-2	.	TRBJ2-7	few	CASSFQGSNEQYF	TGTGCCAGCAGCTTTCAGGGGAGCAACGAGCAGTACTTC
TRBV7-2	TRBD2	TRBJ2-1	.	CASSSPKIAGSNEQFF	TGTGCCAGCAGCTCCCCGAAAATAGCGGGGTCCAATGAGCAGTTCTTC
TRBV28	.	TRBJ1-6	few	CASSFDGNSPLHF	TGTGCCAGCAGTTTCGATGGAAATTCACCCCTCCACTTT
TRBV29-1	.	TRBJ2-1	.	CSTAETYNEQFF	TGCAGCACGGCAGAGACTTACAATGAGCAGTTCTTC
TRBV6-1	.	TRBJ2-3	few	CASREVADTQYF	TGTGCCTCCAGAGAGGTGGCAGATACGCAGTATTTT
TRBV30	.	TRBJ1-3	.	CAWSPGLGNTIYF	TGTGCCTGGAGTCCTGGACTTGGAAACACCATATATTTT
TRBV29-1	TRBD2	TRBJ2-3	.	CSVAGTSGGTDTQYF	TGCAGCGTTGCCGGGACTAGCGGGGGAACAGATACGCAGTATTTT
TRBV7-2	.	TRBJ2-1	few	CASSLGLNNEQFF	TGTGCCAGCAGTCTCGGACTGAACAATGAGCAGTTCTTC
TRBV4-2	.	TRBJ1-5	few	CASSQGDRPQHF	TGTGCCAGCAGCCAGGGGGACCGCCCCCAGCATTTT
TRBV25-1	TRBD1	TRBJ2-4	few	CASSESETTPGQRNIQYF	TGTGCCAGCAGTGAATCGGAAACTACCCCGGGACAGAGAAACATTCAGTACTTC
TRBV7-9	.	TRBJ2-7	few	CASTRDGEQYF	TGTGCCAGCACCCGGGACGGCGAGCAGTACTTC
TRBV4-3	TRBD2	TRBJ2-4	few	CASSRINGGFNIQYF	TGCGCCAGCAGCCGCATTAACGGGGGGTTTAACATTCAGTACTTC
TRBV9	.	TRBJ2-1	few	CASSVGQNNEQFF	TGTGCCAGCAGCGTAGGGCAGAACAATGAGCAGTTCTTC
TRBV7-9	.	TRBJ2-1	many	CAEWDSADEQFF	TGTGCCGAGTGGGATTCCGCTGATGAGCAGTTCTTC
TRBV5-1	.	TRBJ2-1	few	CASSFGEPLNEQFF	TGCGCCAGCAGCTTTGGGGAACCCCTCAATGAGCAGTTCTTC
TRBV4-1	TRBD1	TRBJ1-4	many	CASSLTGGNNEKLFF	TGCGCCAGCAGCCTAACAGGGGGTAATAATGAAAAACTGTTTTTT
TRBV7-9	TRBD1	TRBJ1-4	.	CASREQGADEKLFF	TGTGCCAGCAGGGAACAGGGGGCGGATGAAAAACTGTTTTTT
TRBV9	.	TRBJ2-7	.	CASSPYSGTGASYEQYF	TGTGCCAGCAGCCCCTACTCCGGGACGGGAGCATCCTACGAGCAGTACTTC
TRBV2	.	TRBJ2-7	.	CASSEASGFDYEQYF	TGTGCCAGCAGTGAAGCGTCAGGGTTCGACTACGAGCAGTACTTC
TRBV9	TRBD2	TRBJ2-1	.	CASSVSGGAVSNEQFF	TGTGCCAGCAGCGTAAGCGGGGGGGCCGTTAGCAATGAGCAGTTCTTC
TRBV29-1	.	TRBJ2-1	.	CSVGGEQFF	TGCAGCGTTGGAGGGGAGCAGTTCTTC
TRBV28	.	TRBJ1-2	few	CASSTLLDPGPNYGYTF	TGTGCCAGCAGTACCCTATTGGACCCGGGGCCTAACTATGGCTACACCTTC